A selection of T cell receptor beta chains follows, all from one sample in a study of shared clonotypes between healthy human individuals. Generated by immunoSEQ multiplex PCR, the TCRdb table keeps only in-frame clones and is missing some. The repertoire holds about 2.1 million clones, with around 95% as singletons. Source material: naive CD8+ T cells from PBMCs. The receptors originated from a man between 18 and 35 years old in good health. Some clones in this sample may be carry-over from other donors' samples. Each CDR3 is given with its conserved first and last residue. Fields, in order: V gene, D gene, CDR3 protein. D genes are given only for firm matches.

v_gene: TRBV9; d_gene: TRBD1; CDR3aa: CASSVVGDRGRVGYTF
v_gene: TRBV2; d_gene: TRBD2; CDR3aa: CASIGVLAGGPNREQYF
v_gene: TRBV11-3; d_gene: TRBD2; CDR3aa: CASSPSGSSYNEQFF
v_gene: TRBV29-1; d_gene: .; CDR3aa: CSVLVQPYEQYF
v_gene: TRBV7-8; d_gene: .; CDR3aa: CASSWAYEQYF
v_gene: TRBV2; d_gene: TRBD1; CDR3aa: CASTITTGRGNTIYF
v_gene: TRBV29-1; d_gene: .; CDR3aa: CSVLPEGGGYYEQYF
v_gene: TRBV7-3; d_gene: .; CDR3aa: CASSSSPPPASGANVLTF
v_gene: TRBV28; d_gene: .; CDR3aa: CASSLNRERITYEQYF
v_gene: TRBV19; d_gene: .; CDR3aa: CASSMGTGVRNEQFF
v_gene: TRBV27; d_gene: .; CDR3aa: CASSFRQRNQPQHF
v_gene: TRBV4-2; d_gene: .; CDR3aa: CASSQVGKEQFF
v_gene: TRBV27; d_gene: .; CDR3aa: CASSTVAALYNEQFF
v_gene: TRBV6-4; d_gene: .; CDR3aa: CASSDYTAWTRGYTF